These 12 T cell receptor beta chains share one sample of origin, sequenced in a study of blood T cell repertoires in COVID-19. Produced via immunoSEQ multiplex PCR; TCRdb's table is partial and in-frame only. Here the sample spans approximately 450,000 clones, roughly 85% being singletons. Sequences were obtained from PBMCs or T cells enriched from blood (not recorded which). The receptor set was obtained from a woman aged 18-29 years with acute COVID-19.

This sequence joins TRBV4-1 and TRBJ1-6, with 9 bases fitting TRBD1. The CDR3 runs to 14 residues. J gave up 8 bases and V 4 bases, and 3 bases lay outside the gene matches. The germline CDR1 and CDR2 sequences are MGHRA and YSYEKL. The CDR3 is CASSRTGEDSPLHF. DNA of the CDR3: TGCGCCAGCAGCCGGACAGGGGAGGATTCACCCCTCCACTTT.

The chain couples TRBV3-1 (or the pseudogene TRBV3-2) to TRBJ1-2; D is unclear. This CDR3 region has 11 residues. The V end lost 1 base, the J end lost 6 bases, and 3 bases lay between the germline ends. CDR1 and CDR2 from the germline V gene are LGHDT and YNNKEL (reference sequence). The CDR3 here is CASSQADGYTF. The CDR3 bases are TGTGCCAGCAGCCAAGCGGATGGCTACACCTTC.

This chain uses TRBV7-8 with TRBJ1-2; the D gene is possibly TRBD1 (5 bases). CDR3 length equals 14 residues. CDR1 and CDR2 (germline): SGHVS, FQNEAQ. The germline V and J ends were trimmed by 5 bases and 11 bases, with 21 bases remaining between them. CDR3 DNA: TGTGCCAGCAGCCCAACCTCGGGCAGGGTACCATACACCTTC. Translated, it gives CASSPTSGRVPYTF. The full variable domain, completed using reference TRBV7-8 and TRBJ1-2, is GAGVSQSPRYKVAKRGQDVALRCDPISGHVSLFWYQQALGQGPEFLTYFQNEAQLDKSGLPSDRFFAERPEGSVSTLKIQRTQQEDSAVYLCASSPTSGRVPYTFGSGTRLTVV.

The chain couples TRBV13 to TRBJ2-7; TRBD1 is a possible D gene (5 bases). V shed 4 bases and J shed 0 bases, with 10 bases lying between them. The CDR3 consists of 14 residues. Germline values: CDR1 PRHDT, CDR2 FYEKMQ (reference sequence). The CDR3 region has the DNA TGTGCCAGCAGCTCTCAGGGTAGCTCCTACGAGCAGTACTTC. The encoded protein is CASSSQGSSYEQYF.

The chain carries TRBV25-1 and TRBJ2-1, with 11 bases matching TRBD2. The CDR3 runs to 17 residues. Losses at the gene ends were 1 base for V and 7 bases for J; bases not matched to a gene: 9. Germline loops: CDR1 MGHDK, CDR2 SYGVNS. CDR3 residues: CASSESSGTSGRNEQFF. The CDR3, as DNA: TGTGCCAGCAGTGAATCCTCCGGGACTAGCGGTAGGAATGAGCAGTTCTTC.

The chain has TRBV7-2 and TRBJ2-7; possibly TRBD2 for D (7 bases). V gave up 5 bases and J gave up 3 bases, with 11 bases separating them. Germline-derived CDR1 and CDR2 are SGHTA and FQGNSA. The CDR3 spans 13 residues. CDR3 loop: CASSGRDNYEQYF. The CDR3 DNA is TGTGCCAGCAGCGGGAGGGACAACTACGAGCAGTACTTC.

This clone was counted a single time. This CDR3 reads CASSLEGGAPYNEQFF. The CDR3, as DNA: TGCGCCAGCAGCTTGGAAGGGGGGGCCCCTTACAATGAGCAGTTCTTC. V and J are TRBV5-1 and TRBJ2-1; D possibly corresponds to TRBD2 (7 bases). Germline loops: CDR1 SGHRS, CDR2 YFSETQ. This CDR3 region has 16 residues. The V gene lost 0 bases and the J gene lost 4 bases, with 14 bases spanning the gap.

The rearrangement joins TRBV27 to TRBJ1-1; D uncertain. The CDR3 consists of 13 residues. Germline CDR1 MNHEY, CDR2 SMNVEV (reference sequence). The V gene lost 3 bases and the J gene lost 1 base, with 6 bases spanning the gap. The CDR3 reads CASSFPGNTEAFF. The CDR3 region has the DNA TGTGCCAGCAGTTTTCCAGGGAACACTGAAGCTTTCTTT.

V gene TRBV18 combines with J gene TRBJ1-2; TRBD1 matches 8 bases. From germline, CDR1 is KGHSH and CDR2 LQKENI. This CDR3 region has 14 residues. Trimming cost V 6 bases and J 6 bases; bases outside gene matches: 9. CDR3 DNA: TGTGCCAGCTCCTACGGTCAGGGGGCGGATGGCTACACCTTC. Its protein is CASSYGQGADGYTF.

The rearrangement joins TRBV19 to TRBJ2-2; D gene ambiguous. Trimming removed 8 bases at V and 6 bases at J, with 7 bases between. Germline CDR1 is LNHDA and CDR2 is SQIVND (reference sequence). The CDR3 spans 11 residues. The CDR3 DNA sequence: TGTGCCAGTGCGGCGGCCGGGGAGCTGTTTTTT. Translation gives CASAAAGELFF.

The chain combines TRBV19 with TRBJ2-2; TRBD2 matches at 11 bases. There are 15 residues in the CDR3. V gave up 8 bases and J gave up 5 bases; unmatched junction bases: 7. Germline V lookup: CDR1 LNHDA, CDR2 SQIVND (reference sequence). This CDR3 reads CASLAGGAETGELFF. The CDR3 DNA is TGTGCCAGTTTAGCGGGAGGGGCTGAAACCGGGGAGCTGTTTTTT.

The chain carries TRBV29-1 and TRBJ1-2; D not certain. This CDR3 contains 10 residues. Germline lookup yields CDR1 SQVTM and CDR2 ANQGSEA. The V end was cut by 3 bases, the J end by 6 bases, with 5 bases between. Written as DNA, the CDR3 is TGCAGCGTTGACGGGGATGGCTACACCTTC. Its protein product is CSVDGDGYTF.